This T cell receptor beta chain comes out of a study of shared T cell receptors in the human thymus. Method: immunoSEQ multiplex PCR; TCRdb's copy keeps in-frame clones and lacks some. This sample carries about 660,000 clones, around nine tenths of them seen once, and the ten largest clones take over 0.008%. CDR3 length equals 15 residues. The germline CDR1 and CDR2 sequences are SGDLS and YYNGEE. V shed 0 bases and J shed 5 bases, with 12 bases lying between them. These same records also appear under a second study, on human thymus T cells. That study adds: From resections taken during corrective heart surgery, the thymus tissue was obtained. Thymic and blood repertoires showed apparently biased V and J gene usage. Unrelated individuals had highly overlapping thymic repertoires, as reported in related research.

V usage is TRBV9 and J usage is TRBJ2-1; tentatively, D is TRBD1 (6 bases). The TCR sequence derives from a boy younger than two with a congenital heart defect. Sequencing used thymocytes. As DNA, the CDR3 is TGTGCCAGCAGCGTAGCCAGGGGTGGTGACAATGAGCAGTTCTTC. Translated: CASSVARGGDNEQFF.